Listed below are T cell receptor beta chains from one sample, sequenced in a study of cytomegalovirus exposure and HLA in healthy donors. Profiled with immunoSEQ multiplex PCR; TCRdb holds only in-frame clones, not every one. The sample holds about 200,000 clones, more than 60% seen once. Specimen: PBMCs. The receptors were sampled from a woman in her thirties in good health and CMV-seropositive. Each CDR3 is given with its conserved first and last residue. Fields, in order: J gene, V gene, clone size, D gene, CDR3 DNA, CDR3 protein. A D gene is named only where the DNA matches it firmly. Size is omitted from some rows. Given values are once, few, many or a class for expanded clones.

>TRBJ1-2|TRBV6-1|.|TRBD1
TGTGCCAGCAGTGAAAAGGGGGCCGTTGGCTACACCTTC
CASSEKGAVGYTF
>TRBJ2-7|TRBV7-8|.|.
TGTGCCAGCAGCTTCGGATACAGCTCCTACGAGCAGTACTTC
CASSFGYSSYEQYF
>TRBJ1-5|TRBV7-9|.|TRBD1
TGTGCCAGCAGCGGGGAACGGGACAGGGGTGTTTCTTTTAATCAGCCCCAGCATTTT
CASSGERDRGVSFNQPQHF
>TRBJ2-1|TRBV5-1|.|TRBD2
TGCGCCAGCGCTCCGGGAGGGGGCTCCTACAATGAGCAGTTCTTC
CASAPGGGSYNEQFF
>TRBJ1-1|TRBV11-2|.|.
TGTGCCAGCAGCTTAGGGCAGGCGGGCGAGGCTTTCTTT
CASSLGQAGEAFF
>TRBJ2-5|TRBV7-6|.|.
TGTGCCAGCAGCCCTCGGGGGAGGAGGGAGACCCAGTACTTC
CASSPRGRRETQYF
>TRBJ2-7|TRBV5-1|.|TRBD1
TGCGCCAGCAGCTTGGGGACAGGGCCCTACGAGCAGTACTTC
CASSLGTGPYEQYF
>TRBJ1-6|TRBV30|.|.
TGTGCCTGGAGCGGACTGGGGTATAATTCACCCCTCCACTTT
CAWSGLGYNSPLHF
>TRBJ2-3|TRBV6-5|.|TRBD2
TGTGCCAGCAGTTACTCAAGCGGGGGGGCCACAGATACGCAGTATTTT
CASSYSSGGATDTQYF
>TRBJ2-5|TRBV5-1|.|.
TGCGCCAGCAGCTTCTTCGGGCAGGGAGGCACGGAGACCCAGTACTTC
CASSFFGQGGTETQYF
>TRBJ2-5|TRBV7-2|.|TRBD2
TGTGCCAGCAGCCAGGGACTAGCGGGAGGGCCGACGAAGACCCAGTACTTC
CASSQGLAGGPTKTQYF
>TRBJ2-1|TRBV5-4|few|.
TGTGCCAGCAGCTTGGGCAGTCAAAGCTCCTACAATGAGCAGTTCTTC
CASSLGSQSSYNEQFF
>TRBJ2-2|TRBV5-1|.|.
TGCGCCAGCGGGGGAATGGACAGTAACACCGGGGAGCTGTTTTTT
CASGGMDSNTGELFF
>TRBJ1-4|TRBV4-3|few|TRBD1
TGCGCCAGCAGCCAAGATACTCGACAGGGGAGGACTGAAAAACTGTTTTTT
CASSQDTRQGRTEKLFF
>TRBJ2-7|TRBV9|few|TRBD1
TGTGCCAGCAGCGTAGCCACGACAGGGGGCTCCGAGCAGTACTTC
CASSVATTGGSEQYF